Sequencing of this T cell receptor (beta chain) was carried out in a study of cytomegalovirus exposure and HLA in healthy donors. As to this clone: The antigen is undetermined.

PCR used 60 Vbeta primers and 13 Jbeta primers. Sequenced by immunoSEQ multiplex PCR; TCRdb stores in-frame clones only, minus some. In the table there are 120,000 to 150,000 clones, approximately 70% of which are singletons. Study observations and caveats: TCR beta V- and J-gene trimming was later associated with a missense DCLRE1C variant. Earlier analysis yielded a pattern in which most TCR beta V segments were productive about 90% or about 30% of the time. The study flagged roughly 150 TCR beta chains as cytomegalovirus-associated.

The sequence was obtained from an older woman in good health and CMV-seronegative. The sequenced material came from PBMCs.

This chain's CDR3 is CASSLATGLAEHNEQFF. The CDR3 DNA sequence: TGTGCCAGCAGCTTGGCCACGGGACTAGCGGAACACAATGAGCAGTTCTTC. This chain connects TRBV7-8 to TRBJ2-1; 11 positions match TRBD2. The CDR3 has 17 amino acids. Germline V gene data show CDR1 as SGHVS and CDR2 as FQNEAQ. After removal of 3 bases from V and 5 bases from J, the junction contained 9 bases not matched to a gene.